Listed below are T cell receptor beta chains from one sample, sequenced in a study of blood T cell repertoires in COVID-19. The repertoire was sequenced with immunoSEQ multiplex PCR; TCRdb's copy has only in-frame clones and lacks some. The sample lists under 150,000 clones; roughly 82% were seen once. The sequencing sample was made of peripheral blood. These receptors were obtained from an elderly man with acute or convalescent COVID-19. Both conserved end residues are part of each CDR3. The D gene is left open where the match is weak. Clone size, where shown, is once, few, many, or a class for clones that have expanded.

TGTGCCAGCGAGAGCGTGAGGGACACTGAAGCTTTCTTT,CASESVRDTEAFF,TRBV18,once,TRBJ1-1,.
TGCAGCGCTACCCCGGGGGACAGAACCTACGAGCAGTACTTC,CSATPGDRTYEQYF,TRBV29-1,.,TRBJ2-7,.
TGTGCCAGCAGCCAAGATCCCCCTAGCGGGGGGTCCTACAATGAGCAGTTCTTC,CASSQDPPSGGSYNEQFF,TRBV3-1/TRBV3-2,.,TRBJ2-1,TRBD2
TGTGCCAGCAGCGTAGATGGGACAGGGACCGAGCAGTACTTC,CASSVDGTGTEQYF,TRBV7-9,.,TRBJ2-7,TRBD1
TGTGCCAGCTCACCACCGGGGCGTAGCACAGATACGCAGTATTTT,CASSPPGRSTDTQYF,TRBV18,.,TRBJ2-3,.
TGTGCCAGCAGCTCTCCCCGTGCTAGTGGTCCCGGGGAGCTGTTTTTT,CASSSPRASGPGELFF,TRBV7-3,few,TRBJ2-2,.
TGTGCCAGCAGCCCGCTGGCCAGGGCCTCTATCGCTTTCTTT,CASSPLARASIAFF,TRBV11-2,.,TRBJ1-1,.
TGTGCCAGCAGCAAAGTCCCGGGACAGGGGACGAACACTGAAGCTTTCTTT,CASSKVPGQGTNTEAFF,TRBV21-1,.,TRBJ1-1,.
TGTGCCAGCAGCGACACCGGGACACGGGTCGGCTACACCTTC,CASSDTGTRVGYTF,TRBV6-2/TRBV6-3,.,TRBJ1-2,.
TGCGCCAGCAGCTTGGACGGGAGCTCCTACAATGAGCAGTTCTTC,CASSLDGSSYNEQFF,TRBV5-1,.,TRBJ2-1,.
TGTGCCTGGGCAACGGGACAGGGAGGGACTGAAGCTTTCTTT,CAWATGQGGTEAFF,TRBV30,once,TRBJ1-1,TRBD1
TGTGCCAGCAGTTTATTTAGTCAGCCCCAGCATTTT,CASSLFSQPQHF,TRBV28,.,TRBJ1-5,.
TGCGCCAGCAGCCACTCAACCAATGAGCAGTTCTTC,CASSHSTNEQFF,TRBV5-1,.,TRBJ2-1,.